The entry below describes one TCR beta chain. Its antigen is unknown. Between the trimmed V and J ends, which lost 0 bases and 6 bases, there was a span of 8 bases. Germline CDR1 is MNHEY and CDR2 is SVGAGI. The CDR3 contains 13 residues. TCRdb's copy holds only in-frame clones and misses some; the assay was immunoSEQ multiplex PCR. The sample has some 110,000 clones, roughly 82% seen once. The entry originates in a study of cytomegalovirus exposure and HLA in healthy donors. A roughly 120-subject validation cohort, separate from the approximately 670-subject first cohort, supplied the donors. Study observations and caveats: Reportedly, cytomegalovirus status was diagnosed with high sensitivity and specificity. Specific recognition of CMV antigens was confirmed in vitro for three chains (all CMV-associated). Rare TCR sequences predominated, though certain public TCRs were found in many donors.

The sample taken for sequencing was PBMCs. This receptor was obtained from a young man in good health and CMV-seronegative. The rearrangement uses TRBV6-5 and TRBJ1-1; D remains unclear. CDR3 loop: CASSYSGASEAFF. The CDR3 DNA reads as TGTGCCAGCAGTTACTCAGGAGCTTCTGAAGCTTTCTTT.